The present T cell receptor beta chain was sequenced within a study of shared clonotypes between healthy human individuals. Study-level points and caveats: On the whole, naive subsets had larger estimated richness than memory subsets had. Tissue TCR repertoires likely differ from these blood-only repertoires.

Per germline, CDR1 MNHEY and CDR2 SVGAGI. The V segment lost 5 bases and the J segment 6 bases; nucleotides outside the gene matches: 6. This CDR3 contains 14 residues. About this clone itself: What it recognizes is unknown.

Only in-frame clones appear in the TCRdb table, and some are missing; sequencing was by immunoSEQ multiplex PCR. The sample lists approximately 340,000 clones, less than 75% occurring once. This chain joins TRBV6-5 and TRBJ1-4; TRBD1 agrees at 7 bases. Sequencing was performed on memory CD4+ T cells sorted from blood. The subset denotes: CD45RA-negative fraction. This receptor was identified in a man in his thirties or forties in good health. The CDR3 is CASSPTGFYEKLFF. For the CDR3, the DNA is TGTGCCAGCAGTCCGACAGGGTTTTATGAAAAACTGTTTTTT.